This TCR beta chain was documented in a study of cytomegalovirus exposure and HLA in healthy donors. For the study at large: From about 200 million T cells, an earlier analysis saw roughly 100 million unique TCR beta sequences.

As for the donors, each was a healthy bone marrow donor. Primers included in the PCR were 60 Vbeta and 13 Jbeta primers. Clones were sequenced by immunoSEQ multiplex PCR, and TCRdb holds only the in-frame ones, with some missing. This table has 130,000 or so clones, about three quarters appearing once. Germline V gives CDR1 SGHTS, CDR2 YDEGEE. The CDR3 spans 11 residues. Trimming pared 4 bases from V and 7 bases from J, leaving 8 bases between. The chain combines TRBV5-8 with TRBJ1-2; no clear D gene. This TCR came from a man between 40 and 49 years old in good health and CMV-seropositive. Sequencing used PBMCs. The CDR3, as DNA: TGTGCCAGCAGCGACCGGGGTGGCTACACCTTC. Translation: CASSDRGGYTF.